Listed below are T cell receptor beta chains from one sample, sequenced in a study of Ad26.COV2.S vaccination and SARS-CoV-2 variants. Generated by immunoSEQ multiplex PCR, the TCRdb table keeps only in-frame clones and is missing some. The table records 400,000 to 450,000 clones, about nine tenths of them present only once. The input for sequencing was peripheral blood, taken in a trial of Ad26.COV2.S vaccine versus placebo. Every receptor here comes from a person aged 18-60 years who received the Ad26.COV2.S COVID-19 vaccine or a placebo. Both conserved end residues are part of each CDR3. The order of the fields is D gene, V gene, J gene, clone size, CDR3 protein, CDR3 DNA. D genes are given only for firm matches. Size is stated for part of the rows, as once, few or many counts, or as a class when the clone is expanded.

TRBD1,TRBV5-8,TRBJ1-1,-,CASSPGQEIEAFF,TGTGCCAGCAGCCCAGGACAGGAAATTGAAGCTTTCTTT
-,TRBV7-3,TRBJ2-1,-,CASSPGGAGPKSYNEQFF,TGTGCCAGCAGCCCCGGAGGAGCAGGCCCCAAGTCCTACAATGAGCAGTTCTTC
-,TRBV28,TRBJ1-2,-,CASSLGGAGGYGYTF,TGTGCCAGCAGTTTGGGGGGGGCCGGCGGCTATGGCTACACCTTC
TRBD1,TRBV5-1,TRBJ1-2,-,CASSDQGDYGYTF,TGCGCCAGCAGCGACCAGGGGGACTATGGCTACACCTTC
-,TRBV2,TRBJ1-2,once,CASRGAGANYGYTF,TGTGCCAGCAGGGGGGCAGGAGCTAACTATGGCTACACCTTC
TRBD2,TRBV7-9,TRBJ2-1,-,CASTQIVAGFNNEQFF,TGTGCCAGCACCCAAATAGTAGCGGGATTCAACAATGAGCAGTTCTTC
-,TRBV9,TRBJ2-1,-,CASSVDGGGHYNEQFF,TGTGCCAGCAGCGTAGATGGAGGGGGGCACTACAATGAGCAGTTCTTC
TRBD2,TRBV11-2,TRBJ2-1,once,CASSTGRVHNEQFF,TGTGCCAGCAGCACTGGGAGGGTACACAATGAGCAGTTCTTC
TRBD1,TRBV28,TRBJ1-5,-,CASSPRTGLNQPQHF,TGTGCCAGCAGTCCCCGGACAGGGTTAAATCAGCCCCAGCATTTT
-,TRBV6-6,TRBJ2-1,-,CASNPGGGNEQFF,TGTGCCAGCAATCCCGGTGGGGGGAATGAGCAGTTCTTC
-,TRBV19,TRBJ2-1,-,CASGDYNEQFF,TGTGCCAGTGGAGATTACAATGAGCAGTTCTTC
-,TRBV3-1/TRBV3-2,TRBJ1-3,-,CASSNNRDSNTIYF,TGTGCCAGCAGCAATAACAGGGATTCGAACACCATATATTTT
-,TRBV30,TRBJ2-7,-,CAWSARSEQYF,TGTGCCTGGAGTGCGCGTTCCGAGCAGTACTTC
-,TRBV12-3/TRBV12-4,TRBJ2-3,once,CASRYASTDTQYF,TGTGCCAGCAGGTATGCTAGCACAGATACGCAGTATTTT
TRBD2,TRBV5-4,TRBJ2-7,-,CASSLEVTSGTYEQYF,TGTGCCAGCAGCTTGGAAGTGACTAGCGGAACCTACGAGCAGTACTTC
TRBD2,TRBV5-4,TRBJ2-5,-,CASSFSGRGGKTQYF,TGTGCCAGCAGCTTTAGCGGGAGGGGTGGGAAGACCCAGTACTTC
-,TRBV19,TRBJ1-2,-,CASTNQARSVGYTF,TGTGCCAGTACCAACCAGGCCCGGAGCGTTGGCTACACCTTC
TRBD1,TRBV3-1/TRBV3-2,TRBJ2-5,-,CASSHLSTGGQETQYF,TGTGCCAGCAGCCACTTATCAACAGGGGGCCAAGAGACCCAGTACTTC
TRBD1,TRBV4-1,TRBJ2-5,-,CASSQTDRGPQETQYF,TGCGCCAGCAGCCAAACCGACAGGGGGCCTCAGGAGACCCAGTACTTC
-,TRBV6-6,TRBJ2-2,-,CASSNGGNTGELFF,TGTGCCAGCAGCAATGGGGGGAACACCGGGGAGCTGTTTTTT
-,TRBV18,TRBJ1-5,-,CASSPGQSNQPQHF,TGTGCCAGCTCACCCGGACAGAGCAATCAGCCCCAGCATTTT
-,TRBV5-5,TRBJ1-1,-,CASSLLSTDLNTEAFF,TGTGCCAGCAGCTTACTAAGTACAGATCTGAACACTGAAGCTTTCTTT
TRBD1,TRBV28,TRBJ2-7,-,CASSLPDRAGEQYF,TGTGCCAGCAGTTTACCCGACAGGGCCGGAGAGCAGTACTTC
TRBD1,TRBV5-4,TRBJ2-7,-,CASSLARQGGSYEQYF,TGTGCCAGCAGCTTGGCCCGACAGGGGGGATCCTACGAGCAGTACTTC
-,TRBV5-4,TRBJ2-7,once,CASSPEQRPYEQYF,TGTGCCAGCAGCCCCGAACAGCGCCCCTACGAGCAGTACTTC
TRBD1,TRBV7-9,TRBJ2-5,-,CASSTLPGQGEAQYF,TGTGCCAGCAGCACCCTCCCGGGGCAGGGGGAAGCCCAGTACTTC
-,TRBV7-9,TRBJ1-5,-,CASSTQGGQPQHF,TGTGCCAGCAGCACCCAGGGCGGTCAGCCCCAGCATTTT
TRBD1,TRBV10-3,TRBJ1-5,-,CAIRDREKGQPQHF,TGTGCCATTCGGGACAGGGAGAAAGGTCAGCCCCAGCATTTT
-,TRBV6-2/TRBV6-3,TRBJ2-7,-,CASSLGEGNNYEQYF,TGTGCCAGCAGTTTGGGAGAAGGGAACAACTACGAGCAGTACTTC
-,TRBV10-3,TRBJ2-7,-,CATEGQKGFYEQYF,TGTGCCACCGAGGGCCAAAAGGGATTCTACGAGCAGTACTTC
-,TRBV18,TRBJ1-4,-,CASSPRQVNEKLFF,TGTGCCAGCTCACCTCGGCAGGTGAATGAAAAACTGTTTTTT
TRBD1,TRBV28,TRBJ2-7,-,CASSLGTAYEQYF,TGTGCCAGCAGTTTAGGGACAGCCTACGAGCAGTACTTC
-,TRBV5-5,TRBJ2-5,-,CASSSRNRDSQETQYF,TGTGCCAGCAGCTCAAGGAACCGGGACTCACAAGAGACCCAGTACTTC
-,TRBV27,TRBJ2-1,-,CASSSGYYNEQFF,TGTGCCAGCAGTAGCGGCTACTACAATGAGCAGTTCTTC
-,TRBV9,TRBJ2-7,-,CASSFGRGGYEQYF,TGTGCCAGCAGCTTTGGACGAGGGGGATACGAGCAGTACTTC
-,TRBV3-1/TRBV3-2,TRBJ2-1,-,CASSPFGGSSYNEQFF,TGTGCCAGCAGCCCTTTTGGGGGTAGCTCCTACAATGAGCAGTTCTTC
-,TRBV5-1,TRBJ1-2,-,CASSPDGNYGYTF,TGCGCCAGCAGCCCAGACGGTAACTATGGCTACACCTTC
-,TRBV7-8,TRBJ1-2,-,CASSSEIVYGYTF,TGTGCCAGCAGCTCCGAGATTGTCTATGGCTACACCTTC
-,TRBV30,TRBJ2-2,-,CAWSVWLNTGELFF,TGTGCCTGGAGTGTATGGCTTAACACCGGGGAGCTGTTTTTT
-,TRBV30,TRBJ1-1,-,CAWSVGVGSTEAFF,TGTGCCTGGAGTGTGGGGGTGGGGAGCACTGAAGCTTTCTTT
-,TRBV9,TRBJ1-2,-,CASSPQYYGYTF,TGTGCCAGCAGCCCCCAGTACTATGGCTACACCTTC
TRBD1,TRBV6-2/TRBV6-3,TRBJ2-7,-,CASSYPRTGTYEQYF,TGTGCCAGCAGTTACCCCCGGACAGGGACTTACGAGCAGTACTTC
-,TRBV29-1,TRBJ1-2,-,CSVEEDYGYTF,TGCAGCGTTGAAGAAGACTATGGCTACACCTTC
-,TRBV10-3,TRBJ1-5,-,CAAKAAPDQPQHF,TGTGCCGCGAAAGCCGCCCCCGATCAGCCCCAGCATTTT
TRBD1,TRBV5-1,TRBJ1-2,-,CASSLGQGLYGYTF,TGCGCCAGCAGCTTGGGACAGGGACTTTATGGCTACACCTTC
-,TRBV19,TRBJ1-4,few,CASSINHFEKLFF,TGTGCCAGTAGTATAAACCACTTTGAAAAACTGTTTTTT
-,TRBV4-3,TRBJ1-6,-,CASSQDSGHRSPLHF,TGCGCCAGCAGCCAAGATTCTGGACACCGTTCACCCCTCCACTTT
TRBD2,TRBV10-3,TRBJ2-1,-,CAISVRAGEGANNEQFF,TGTGCCATCAGTGTTAGAGCGGGAGAGGGTGCGAACAATGAGCAGTTCTTC
TRBD2,TRBV4-3,TRBJ2-7,-,CASSQEGVAGGPSYEQYF,TGCGCCAGCAGCCAAGAGGGGGTAGCGGGAGGGCCTTCCTACGAGCAGTACTTC
TRBD2,TRBV30,TRBJ2-1,-,CAWSVLAGWENEQFF,TGTGCCTGGAGTGTACTAGCGGGATGGGAGAATGAGCAGTTCTTC
-,TRBV5-4,TRBJ2-1,-,CASSSPGADYNEQFF,TGTGCCAGCAGCTCTCCGGGGGCGGACTACAATGAGCAGTTCTTC
TRBD1,TRBV19,TRBJ1-4,-,CASSPTGEAATNEKLFF,TGTGCCAGTAGTCCCACAGGGGAGGCGGCAACTAATGAAAAACTGTTTTTT
-,TRBV4-3,TRBJ1-4,-,CASSQGRTGINEKLFF,TGCGCCAGCAGCCAGGGACGGACCGGGATTAATGAAAAACTGTTTTTT
-,TRBV18,TRBJ2-7,once,CASSPPNPPYEQYF,TGTGCCAGCTCACCACCTAACCCCCCCTACGAGCAGTACTTC
TRBD2,TRBV7-9,TRBJ2-1,-,CASSFSPSGRADEQFF,TGTGCCAGCAGCTTCTCGCCTAGCGGGAGGGCCGATGAGCAGTTCTTC
-,TRBV6-7,TRBJ1-1,-,CASSPPSPPGCTEAFF,TGTGCCAGCAGTCCACCCTCGCCACCCGGGTGCACTGAAGCTTTCTTT
-,TRBV11-2,TRBJ2-7,-,CASSLDTAYEQYF,TGTGCCAGCAGCTTGGACACTGCCTACGAGCAGTACTTC
TRBD1,TRBV11-3,TRBJ2-3,-,CASSLSQGVADTQYF,TGTGCCAGCAGCTTATCCCAGGGGGTTGCAGATACGCAGTATTTT
-,TRBV29-1,TRBJ1-1,-,CSVSRSVANTEAFF,TGCAGCGTTTCTAGGTCGGTGGCGAACACTGAAGCTTTCTTT
TRBD2,TRBV7-2,TRBJ2-3,-,CASSPPLAGVTDTQYF,TGTGCCAGCAGCCCGCCTCTAGCGGGTGTGACAGATACGCAGTATTTT